The TCR beta chain under discussion was sequenced for a study of blood T cells in healthy people across ages. Using a J-beta primer mix together with a sample-barcoded 5' primer, a second PCR was run for roughly 7 to 12 cycles. TCRdb re-called the 5' RACE reads through MiXCR, storing one row per CDR3 protein. Of roughly 1,500,000 distinct CDR3 sequences in the sample, 30% to 35% were seen once. The CDR3 sequence is 16 residues long. The chain links TRBV21-1 to TRBJ1-2; TRBD1 is taken as the D call from the table, unchecked against the DNA. TRBV21-1 counts as a pseudogene. This receptor was identified in a woman in her 30s in good health. Source material: blood. CDR3 in amino acids: CASSENCLLRTRGYTF. The DNA of the CDR3 is TGTGCCAGCAGTGAAAACTGTCTCCTTCGAACCCGTGGCTACACCTTC.